Listed below are T cell receptor beta chains from one sample, sequenced in a study of blood T cell repertoires in COVID-19. The repertoire was sequenced with immunoSEQ multiplex PCR; TCRdb's copy has only in-frame clones and lacks some. The sample lists over 85,000 clones; 65% to 80% were seen once. The sample consisted of peripheral blood. The source of these receptors is a woman aged 60 to 75 with acute or convalescent COVID-19. The conserved cysteine and the conserved F or W are not part of the CDR3 here. The order of the fields is CDR3 protein, J gene, V gene, D gene, clone size, CDR3 length. A D gene is named only where the DNA matches it firmly. The size entry is marked missing in some rows and otherwise reads once, few, many or a size class.

ASSLDLDRGAYEQY TRBJ2-7 TRBV5-1 TRBD1 . 14
ASSAQGTHNQPQH TRBJ1-5 TRBV2 . . 13
ASSAGTDFYGYT TRBJ1-2 TRBV19 TRBD1 . 12
ASSLAGRTDTQY TRBJ2-3 TRBV7-2 . . 12
ATSAQSYGYT TRBJ1-2 TRBV24-1 . . 10
ASSLTDLNTEAF TRBJ1-1 TRBV5-1 . . 12
ASSFSGGRETQY TRBJ2-5 TRBV5-5 TRBD1 . 12
ASSPPSRSAGELF TRBJ2-2 TRBV5-4 . once 13
ASSFGAAETQY TRBJ2-5 TRBV11-2 . few 11
ATRVSPSYEQY TRBJ2-7 TRBV5-1 . . 11
ASSLDRGQPQH TRBJ1-5 TRBV11-2 . once 11
ASSIGRVPETQY TRBJ2-5 TRBV19 . . 12
AGSLGGQGAYGYT TRBJ1-2 TRBV7-8 TRBD1 . 13
ASGTGQGWPEAF TRBJ1-1 TRBV12-5 TRBD1 . 12
ASSVATGASYEQY TRBJ2-7 TRBV9 TRBD1 . 13
ASSTRGFNTDTQY TRBJ2-3 TRBV5-1 . . 13
ASSLGSDNSPLH TRBJ1-6 TRBV4-3 . . 12
ASSLDSGYGYT TRBJ1-2 TRBV12-3/TRBV12-4 . . 11
ASSPGQGAQPQH TRBJ1-5 TRBV6-6 TRBD1 . 12
ASSFSGAGGNTIY TRBJ1-3 TRBV28 . few 13
ASSQDRRGQETQY TRBJ2-5 TRBV3-1/TRBV3-2 . . 13
AISEGGGNTDTQY TRBJ2-3 TRBV10-3 . . 13
ASSGGLAGIYEQY TRBJ2-7 TRBV3-1/TRBV3-2 TRBD2 once 13
ASSQGVGGNTIY TRBJ1-3 TRBV6-6 TRBD1 . 12
ASSRSVSGANVLT TRBJ2-6 TRBV19 . . 13
ASRSGAASAKNIQY TRBJ2-4 TRBV7-9 . few 14